These 7 T cell receptor beta chains were all obtained from the same sample, sequenced in a study of chemoradiotherapy in HPV16-positive cancers. Using immunoSEQ multiplex PCR, the repertoire was profiled, and TCRdb retains in-frame clones only, with some absent. Seen here are fewer than 40,000 clones, around four fifths observed once, and the top ten hold 3% to 4%. Sequenced here: blood, sampled from a patient who underwent chemoradiotherapy. The receptor set was obtained from a human donor with HPV-associated anogenital cancer.

V usage is TRBV5-1 and J usage is TRBJ2-7; TRBD1 matches 8 bases. CDR3 length: 15 residues. CDR1 SGHRS and CDR2 YFSETQ come from the germline V gene. V was clipped by 0 bases and J by 3 bases; unmatched bases: 5. The CDR3 coding sequence is TGCGCCAGCAGCTTGGACCCACAGGGGGGCTACGAGCAGTACTTC. Its protein product is CASSLDPQGGYEQYF. Supplemented by reference TRBV5-1 and TRBJ2-7, the full variable domain reads KAGVTQTPRYLIKTRGQQVTLSCSPISGHRSVSWYQQTPGQGLQFLFEYFSETQRNKGNFPGRFSGRQFSNSRSEMNVSTLELGDSALYLCASSLDPQGGYEQYFGPGTRLTVT.

The rearrangement joins TRBV6-5 to TRBJ1-2, with D maybe TRBD1 (6 bases). This CDR3 region has 13 residues. Germline CDR1 reads MNHEY; CDR2 reads SVGAGI. Trimming took off 8 bases at V and 6 bases at J, with 16 bases between the two ends. CDR3 bases: TGTGCCAGCGGGGGCAGGGTTCGAAATGGCTACACCTTC. Translated: CASGGRVRNGYTF.

This clone was seen just once. The gene calls are TRBV18 and TRBJ1-2; D is undetermined. The CDR3 is 15 residues long. From germline, CDR1 is KGHSH and CDR2 LQKENI. V was pared by 4 bases and J by 2 bases, with 14 bases between. DNA for the CDR3: TGTGCCAGCTCACATCCGGGCTCACTCAACTATGGCTACACCTTC. Residues: CASSHPGSLNYGYTF.

The rearrangement links TRBV10-1 to TRBJ1-4, with 7 bases identical to TRBD1. Germline values: CDR1 WNHNN, CDR2 SYGVQD (reference sequence). Trimming cost V 0 bases and J 10 bases; bases outside gene matches: 11. There are 16 residues in the CDR3. Written as DNA, the CDR3 is TGCGCCAGCAGTGAGTCCTCGGAACAGGGGTTATTAAAACTGTTTTTT. Translating it yields CASSESSEQGLLKLFF.

This clone has only a few counts. The chain employs TRBV7-9 and TRBJ2-1; D may match TRBD1 or TRBD2 (5 bases each). The CDR3 runs to 14 residues. In germline, CDR1 is SEHNR, CDR2 FQNEAQ (reference sequence). Trimming left V 5 bases short and J 6 bases short, with 14 bases between. The CDR3 spells CASSPGPTGNEQFF. CDR3 DNA: TGTGCCAGCAGCCCGGGACCTACCGGCAATGAGCAGTTCTTC.

This clone appeared a single time. The chain links TRBV15 to TRBJ1-3; perhaps TRBD1 as D (5 bases). The CDR3 totals 14 residues. Per germline, CDR1 LNHNV and CDR2 YYDKDF (reference sequence). V was shortened by 3 bases and J by 4 bases, with 10 bases between the two germline ends. The CDR3 sequence is CATSSRAGGNTIYF. The CDR3 DNA sequence: TGTGCCACCAGCAGCAGGGCGGGAGGAAACACCATATATTTT.

For the CDR3, the DNA is TGTGCCAGCAGCTTGGGGCCGGGACTAGCAAACCGTAGGGATACGCAGTATTTT. Translated, it gives CASSLGPGLANRRDTQYF. The genes are TRBV7-8 and TRBJ2-3; 9 bases are a match to TRBD2. Germline assignment: CDR1 SGHVS and CDR2 FQNEAQ. The CDR3 loop spans 18 amino acids. After removal of 3 bases from V and 6 bases from J, the junction contained 16 bases not matched to a gene.